The 20 T cell receptor beta chains presented below share a single source sample, sequenced in a study of blood T cell repertoires in COVID-19. TCRdb's table, derived via immunoSEQ multiplex PCR, lists solely in-frame clones and lacks some. Of roughly 170,000 clones in the sample, around 78% were seen once. Sequenced input: PBMCs or T cells enriched from blood (not recorded which). The receptors derive from a woman in her forties or fifties who had recovered from COVID-19.

The gene calls are TRBV21-1 and TRBJ2-7; the table calls TRBD2, which could not be checked here. TRBV21-1 is shown as a pseudogene. The CDR3 runs to 11 residues. Written as DNA, the CDR3 is TGTGCCGGCGGGATGGTCCACGAGCAGTACGTC. Protein sequence: CAGGMVHEQYV.

V and J are TRBV7-8 and TRBJ2-2, with 8 bases identical to TRBD1. Germline CDR1 SGHVS, CDR2 FQNEAQ. The CDR3 has 18 residues. The V and J ends lost 1 base and 2 bases, in that order; junction bases with no gene match: 9. CDR3 coding DNA: TGTGCCAGCAGCTTAGGAACCGGGACAGGTATCAACACCGGGGAGCTGTTTTTT. It translates to CASSLGTGTGINTGELFF. Together with reference TRBV7-8 and TRBJ2-2, the CDR3 gives the full variable domain: GAGVSQSPRYKVAKRGQDVALRCDPISGHVSLFWYQQALGQGPEFLTYFQNEAQLDKSGLPSDRFFAERPEGSVSTLKIQRTQQEDSAVYLCASSLGTGTGINTGELFFGEGSRLTVL.

The rearrangement joins TRBV3-1 (or the pseudogene TRBV3-2) to TRBJ2-2; 8 positions match TRBD1. Losses at the gene ends were 3 bases for V and 7 bases for J; bases not matched to a gene: 19. Per the germline V gene, CDR1 is LGHDT and CDR2 is YNNKEL (reference sequence). This CDR3 spans 19 amino acids. As DNA, the CDR3 is TGTGCCAGCAGCCATGATAGGGACAGGTTTGGTAGGATTGGCGGGGAGCTGTTTTTT. Its protein product is CASSHDRDRFGRIGGELFF.

This clone was detected only a few times. V and J are TRBV5-1 and TRBJ1-6; D possibly corresponds to TRBD1 (5 bases). The germline V and J ends were trimmed by 0 bases and 7 bases, with 14 bases remaining between them. The length of the CDR3 is 16 residues. The germline V gene has CDR1 SGHRS and CDR2 YFSETQ. CDR3 nucleotide sequence: TGCGCCAGCAGCTTGGAAGACGGGACTTCCAATTCACCCCTCCACTTT. Residues: CASSLEDGTSNSPLHF. The complete variable domain, with remaining parts taken from reference TRBV5-1 and TRBJ1-6, reads KAGVTQTPRYLIKTRGQQVTLSCSPISGHRSVSWYQQTPGQGLQFLFEYFSETQRNKGNFPGRFSGRQFSNSRSEMNVSTLELGDSALYLCASSLEDGTSNSPLHFGNGTRLTVT.

This clone appeared a single time. DNA for the CDR3: TGTGCCACCAGGCGGGGGGCGGACACCGGGGAGCTGTTTTTT. Protein product: CATRRGADTGELFF. The gene calls are TRBV9 and TRBJ2-2; 8 nucleotides line up with TRBD2. The germline gives CDR1 SGDLS, CDR2 YYNGEE. The CDR3 is 14 amino acids. J lost 3 bases, V lost 9 bases, and 7 bases had no gene match.

The rearrangement joins TRBV19 to TRBJ1-4; D is unresolved. The CDR3 is made up of 12 amino acids. Trimming stripped 7 bases from V and 5 bases from J, with 8 bases between. Germline V lookup: CDR1 LNHDA, CDR2 SQIVND (reference sequence). The CDR3 is CASKTGNEKLFF. CDR3 DNA sequence: TGTGCCAGTAAAACGGGGAATGAAAAACTGTTTTTT. The full variable domain, its missing parts supplied by reference TRBV19 and TRBJ1-4, is DGGITQSPKYLFRKEGQNVTLSCEQNLNHDAMYWYRQDPGQGLRLIYYSQIVNDFQKGDIAEGYSVSREKKESFPLTVTSAQKNPTAFYLCASKTGNEKLFFGSGTQLSVL.

The rearrangement uses TRBV28 and TRBJ1-5; D is unclear. CDR3 length: 15 amino acids. Trimming shortened V by 3 bases and J by 2 bases, and 11 bases separated the two germline ends. Per the germline V gene, CDR1 is MDHEN and CDR2 is SYDVKM. CDR3 sequence reads: CASSFGGGGNQPQHF. The DNA for the CDR3 is TGTGCCAGCAGTTTTGGAGGCGGCGGCAATCAGCCCCAGCATTTT.

This rearrangement joins TRBV30 to TRBJ1-3, with D maybe TRBD1 (6 bases). The length of the CDR3 is 15 residues. Germline CDR1 and CDR2: GTSNPN and SVGIG (reference sequence). V was clipped by 5 bases and J by 0 bases, with 14 bases between them. The CDR3, as DNA: TGTGCCTGGGGGCCAACAGGGTTCTCTGGAAACACCATATATTTT. The encoded protein is CAWGPTGFSGNTIYF.

The chain uses TRBV7-2 and TRBJ2-3; 7 bases agree with TRBD1. The V segment lost 3 bases and the J segment 2 bases; nucleotides outside the gene matches: 8. The CDR3 spans 16 residues. Per the germline V gene, CDR1 is SGHTA and CDR2 is FQGNSA. The CDR3 sequence: CASSFSWTGFTDTQYF. DNA for the CDR3: TGTGCCAGCAGCTTTTCTTGGACAGGCTTCACAGATACGCAGTATTTT.

This chain uses TRBV12-3 or TRBV12-4 with TRBJ1-4, with D possibly matching TRBD1 (6 bases). Trimming left V 7 bases short and J 8 bases short, with 11 bases between. This CDR3 comprises 12 residues. The CDR3 spells CASTRQDEKLFF. DNA of the CDR3: TGTGCCAGCACCAGACAGGACGAAAAACTGTTTTTT.

The rearrangement joins TRBV11-3 to TRBJ2-2, with 7 bases lining up with TRBD1. CDR1 is SGHNT and CDR2 is YENEEA in the germline V gene. The junction had 6 bases not matched to a gene; V was cut back by 5 bases and J by 3 bases. CDR3 length: 15 residues. The CDR3 region has the DNA TGTGCCAGCAGCCAATACAGGGGATACACCGGGGAGCTGTTTTTT. Translation gives CASSQYRGYTGELFF.

The chain has TRBV6-5 and TRBJ2-5, with 10 bases aligning to TRBD2. Germline-derived CDR1 and CDR2 are MNHEY and SVGAGI. The CDR3 covers 15 residues. Trimming took 2 bases from V and 2 from J; bases not matched to a gene: 2. The CDR3 DNA is TGTGCCAGCAGTTACACTAGCGGGGCGCAAGAGACCCAGTACTTC. Translating gives CASSYTSGAQETQYF.

The chain links TRBV2 to TRBJ2-7; possibly TRBD1 for D (5 bases). The germline V gene has CDR1 SNHLY and CDR2 FYNNEI. Trimming stripped 6 bases from V and 3 bases from J, with 12 bases between. The CDR3 length is 13 residues. The CDR3 coding sequence is TGTGCCAGCAGGGAGAGGACAATCTACGAGCAGTACGTC. Translated, it gives CASRERTIYEQYV.

The rearrangement links TRBV6-5 to TRBJ1-5; D not certain. Germline-derived CDR1 and CDR2 are MNHEY and SVGAGI. The V end lost 7 bases, the J end lost 3 bases, and 10 bases lay between the germline ends. The CDR3 has 13 amino acids. The CDR3 DNA reads as TGTGCCAGCAATGGGCAGCTCAATCAGCCCCAGCATTTT. Translating gives CASNGQLNQPQHF.

The gene calls are TRBV12-3 or TRBV12-4 and TRBJ2-3; 9 bases map to TRBD1. J was trimmed by 8 bases and V by 0 bases; bases with no gene match: 0. CDR3 length: 13 residues. The CDR3 here is CASSLATGGTQYF. The CDR3 nucleotides read TGTGCCAGCAGTTTAGCGACAGGGGGTACGCAGTATTTT.

V is TRBV9 and J is TRBJ1-3; a weak D match, TRBD1 (5 bases). Deletions cut 0 bases from V and 4 bases from J, with 11 bases between. Looked up from germline, CDR1 is SGDLS and CDR2 is YYNGEE. This CDR3 is built from 15 residues. CDR3 nucleotides: TGTGCCAGCAGCGTAGGGCTACAGGACGGAAACACCATATATTTT. Translating it yields CASSVGLQDGNTIYF.

Here the CDR3 reads CASSWLAGGTYEQYV. The DNA for the CDR3 is TGCGCCAGCAGCTGGCTAGCGGGAGGTACCTACGAGCAGTACGTC. The chain is built from TRBV4-1 and TRBJ2-7; TRBD2 matches at 11 bases. Germline V CDR1 and CDR2: MGHRA, YSYEKL. Trimming removed 5 bases from V and 2 bases from J; junction bases left unmatched: 5. The length of the CDR3 is 15 residues.

The gene calls are TRBV6-5 and TRBJ1-2, with D unresolved. Trimming took 7 bases from V and 0 from J, leaving 9 bases between them. The germline V gene encodes CDR1 MNHEY and CDR2 SVGAGI. There are 13 residues in the CDR3. CDR3 in DNA: TGTGCCAGCACCCCAAATGCTAACTATGGCTACACCTTC. Protein product: CASTPNANYGYTF.

This clone was picked up a small number of times. V gene TRBV5-5 combines with J gene TRBJ2-1, with D hard to call. Germline V gene data show CDR1 as SGHKS and CDR2 as YYEKEE (reference sequence). V lost 4 bases to trimming and J lost 0 bases, with 5 bases between them. The CDR3 contains 13 residues. The CDR3 DNA sequence: TGTGCCAGCAGCCCGGGCTCCTACAATGAGCAGTTCTTC. Its translation: CASSPGSYNEQFF.

This chain joins TRBV18 and TRBJ1-5; TRBD1 is a possible D gene (6 bases). The CDR3 has 14 residues. Trimming left V 6 bases short and J 0 bases short, with 9 bases between. Germline CDR1 is KGHSH and CDR2 is LQKENI. The CDR3 protein is CASSQDSSNQPQHF. The CDR3 nucleotides are TGTGCCAGCTCCCAGGACAGTAGCAATCAGCCCCAGCATTTT.